One and the same sample provided the 26 T cell receptor beta chains below, sequenced in a study of cytomegalovirus exposure and HLA in healthy donors. The PCR contained 60 Vbeta and 13 Jbeta primers. Clones were sequenced by immunoSEQ multiplex PCR, and TCRdb holds only the in-frame ones, with some missing. Here the sample table reports about 130,000 clones. The specimen sequenced was PBMCs. The receptors stem from a woman in her forties in good health and CMV-seropositive.

This sequence joins TRBV5-1 and TRBJ1-3; D possibly corresponds to TRBD1 (5 bases). This CDR3 has 18 residues. Germline CDR1 and CDR2: SGHRS and YFSETQ. V was shortened by 0 bases and J by 0 bases, with 16 bases between the two germline ends. DNA of the CDR3: TGCGCCAGCAGCTTGGGGCAGGGCTTTGAGTTCTCTGGAAACACCATATATTTT. It codes for CASSLGQGFEFSGNTIYF.

V gene TRBV7-9 combines with J gene TRBJ2-5, with 8 positions matching TRBD1. This CDR3 has 16 residues. V was pared by 5 bases and J by 5 bases, with 13 bases of the junction left unmatched. Per germline, CDR1 SEHNR and CDR2 FQNEAQ (reference sequence). The CDR3 sequence is CASSDTAGQGWETQYF. As DNA, the CDR3 is TGTGCCAGCAGCGACACCGCCGGACAGGGATGGGAGACCCAGTACTTC.

The rearrangement uses TRBV19 and TRBJ1-6; TRBD1 aligns across 7 bases. The CDR3 totals 14 residues. Germline V gene sequence: CDR1 LNHDA, CDR2 SQIVND (reference sequence). J was trimmed by 8 bases and V by 10 bases; bases with no gene match: 11. CDR3 region: CAIGNRGPYSPLHF. The CDR3 DNA sequence: TGTGCCATTGGTAACAGGGGACCATATTCACCCCTCCACTTT.

V gene TRBV5-1 combines with J gene TRBJ2-1, with TRBD2 identical over 11 bases. The J segment lost 7 bases and the V segment lost 4 bases, leaving 7 bases of the junction unmatched. CDR1 and CDR2 from the germline V gene are SGHRS and YFSETQ. The CDR3 has 15 residues. The CDR3 nucleotides read TGCGCCAGCAGCGTAGGGACTAGCGGCGTAAATGAGCAGTTCTTC. Translated, it gives CASSVGTSGVNEQFF.

This chain connects TRBV9 to TRBJ2-7; 10 nucleotides agree with TRBD1. The V segment lost 0 bases and the J segment 3 bases; nucleotides outside the gene matches: 6. Germline V gene lookup returns CDR1 SGDLS and CDR2 YYNGEE. This CDR3 has 16 residues. The CDR3, as DNA: TGTGCCAGCAGCGTAGGTGGACAGGGGGTCATCTACGAGCAGTACTTC. Encoded protein: CASSVGGQGVIYEQYF.

This chain links TRBV20-1 with TRBJ2-5, with D maybe TRBD2 (5 bases). This CDR3 has 11 amino acids. CDR1 and CDR2 from the germline V gene are DFQATT and SNEGSKA (reference sequence). The V end lost 3 bases, the J end lost 7 bases, and 9 bases lay between the germline ends. The CDR3 spells CSASLAGTQYF. The CDR3, as DNA: TGCAGTGCTAGTCTAGCTGGGACCCAGTACTTC.

Turning to this clone: No DNA is shown, since the ends of the CDR3 on it are uncertain; the CDR3 is the one TCRdb lists. V and J are TRBV30 and TRBJ1-2. Germline V gives CDR1 GTSNPN, CDR2 SVGIG (reference sequence). Including both end residues, the CDR3 is 12 amino acids long. CDR3 sequence reads: CAWSVGQGAGTF.

The genes are TRBV30 and TRBJ2-7; 7 nucleotides agree with TRBD2. This CDR3 contains 13 residues. From germline, CDR1 is GTSNPN and CDR2 SVGIG (reference sequence). The V segment lost 2 bases and the J segment 6 bases; nucleotides outside the gene matches: 7. The CDR3 reads CAWSTRELREQYF. DNA for the CDR3: TGTGCCTGGAGTACGCGGGAGCTACGCGAGCAGTACTTC.

The chain recombines TRBV5-1 with TRBJ2-3; 15 bases are a match to TRBD2. The V segment lost 4 bases and the J segment 6 bases; nucleotides outside the gene matches: 9. Germline V CDR1 and CDR2: SGHRS, YFSETQ. This CDR3 contains 17 residues. CDR3 DNA sequence: TGCGCCAGCAGCCCACAACCGGGACTAGCGGGAGGTGATACGCAGTATTTT. It is translated as CASSPQPGLAGGDTQYF. The whole variable domain, remainder taken from reference TRBV5-1 and TRBJ2-3, is KAGVTQTPRYLIKTRGQQVTLSCSPISGHRSVSWYQQTPGQGLQFLFEYFSETQRNKGNFPGRFSGRQFSNSRSEMNVSTLELGDSALYLCASSPQPGLAGGDTQYFGPGTRLTVL.

The V and J genes are TRBV4-1 and TRBJ1-5; 9 bases line up with TRBD1. Germline V lookup: CDR1 MGHRA, CDR2 YSYEKL. The CDR3 has 15 residues. V lost 2 bases, J lost 4 bases, and 3 bases stayed unmatched. CDR3 nucleotides: TGCGCCAGCAGCCAACCGGGACAGGGAAATCAGCCCCAGCATTTT. Residues: CASSQPGQGNQPQHF.

This rearrangement joins TRBV29-1 to TRBJ2-2; 14 positions agree with TRBD2. Germline V gene sequence: CDR1 SQVTM, CDR2 ANQGSEA. Trimming cost V 4 bases and J 5 bases; bases outside gene matches: 6. The CDR3 has 16 amino acids. CDR3 DNA: TGCAGCGTTGGTGGACTAGCGGGAGGAAGGACCGGGGAGCTGTTTTTT. It is translated as CSVGGLAGGRTGELFF.

The J gene is TRBJ2-7, the V gene TRBV2; 15 positions match TRBD2. Germline lookup yields CDR1 SNHLY and CDR2 FYNNEI. V shed 5 bases and J 4 bases; nucleotides not matched to a gene: 12. The CDR3 totals 18 residues. CDR3: CASSFGLAGGDLLYEQYF. DNA for the CDR3: TGTGCCAGCAGTTTCGGACTAGCGGGAGGGGATCTCTTGTACGAGCAGTACTTC.

The V gene is TRBV11-1, the J gene TRBJ2-1; TRBD2 aligns across 8 bases. V dropped 3 bases and J dropped 8; count of bases not matched to a gene: 9. CDR1 and CDR2 from the germline V gene are SGHAT and FQDESV (reference sequence). The CDR3 runs to 15 residues. The CDR3: CASSFRPGGKDEQFF. CDR3 DNA: TGTGCCAGCAGCTTTCGTCCGGGAGGGAAAGATGAGCAGTTCTTC.

This sequence joins TRBV10-3 and TRBJ2-1; D not resolved. This CDR3 spans 14 amino acids. The germline gives CDR1 ENHRY, CDR2 SYGVKD. V was trimmed by 3 bases and J by 4 bases, leaving 10 bases between them. The CDR3 protein is CAISDALLYNEQFF. CDR3 DNA: TGTGCCATCAGTGACGCGTTACTGTACAATGAGCAGTTCTTC.

The CDR3 loop reads CASSFGRIANYGYTF. CDR3 sequence (DNA): TGTGCCAGCAGTTTCGGCAGGATAGCTAACTATGGCTACACCTTC. The chain joins TRBV28 to TRBJ1-2; no firm D call. CDR3 length: 15 amino acids. V was clipped by 3 bases and J by 0 bases, with 11 bases between them. Germline V gene lookup returns CDR1 MDHEN and CDR2 SYDVKM.

The chain is built from TRBV7-9 and TRBJ2-5, with 7 bases lining up with TRBD1. The CDR3 length is 14 residues. The V and J ends lost 5 bases and 5 bases, in that order; junction bases with no gene match: 8. The germline V gene encodes CDR1 SEHNR and CDR2 FQNEAQ (reference sequence). The DNA for the CDR3 is TGTGCCAGCAGCCGAGACAGGGTCCGGGAGACCCAGTACTTC. Its translation: CASSRDRVRETQYF.

The rearrangement joins TRBV5-6 to TRBJ2-1, with 11 bases that match TRBD2. The CDR3 totals 18 residues. Germline CDR1 is SGHDT and CDR2 is YYEEEE. Germline trimming cut 1 base from V and 9 bases from J; bases unmatched to any gene: 15. CDR3 bases: TGTGCCAGCAGCTTGAGTCCTGCGGCACTAGCGGGAGAAATTGAGCAGTTCTTC. This gives the protein CASSLSPAALAGEIEQFF.

The CDR3, as DNA: TGTGCCAGCAGCCAAAGTTTCGGGGGGTTTTGGAACACCGGGGAGCTGTTTTTT. Its protein product is CASSQSFGGFWNTGELFF. This chain joins TRBV14 and TRBJ2-2; 7 bases agree with TRBD2. The V and J ends lost 2 bases and 1 base, in that order; junction bases with no gene match: 10. Germline V lookup: CDR1 SGHDN, CDR2 FVKESK. The CDR3 consists of 18 residues.

This chain links TRBV2 with TRBJ1-5, with 8 bases fitting TRBD1. CDR3 length equals 15 residues. V shed 5 bases and J 6 bases; nucleotides not matched to a gene: 9. Germline CDR1 SNHLY, CDR2 FYNNEI. The CDR3 DNA is TGTGCCAGCAGTCCGGACAGGGAGGTTGGTCAGCCCCAGCATTTT. This encodes CASSPDREVGQPQHF.

J is TRBJ2-5 and V is TRBV2, with 7 bases aligning to TRBD1. Germline CDR1 SNHLY, CDR2 FYNNEI. With V trimmed by 6 bases and J by 1 base, 5 bases remained unmatched. The CDR3 sequence is 14 residues long. This CDR3 is CASRSGQAQETQYF. The DNA for the CDR3 is TGTGCCAGCAGGTCCGGACAGGCCCAAGAGACCCAGTACTTC.

This sequence joins TRBV28 and TRBJ2-2; 13 bases agree with TRBD2. V gave up 6 bases and J gave up 2 bases; unmatched junction bases: 3. Germline CDR1 is MDHEN and CDR2 is SYDVKM. This CDR3 contains 16 residues. CDR3 loop: CASRRTSGSNTGELFF. The CDR3 DNA follows: TGTGCCAGCAGACGGACTAGCGGGAGTAACACCGGGGAGCTGTTTTTT.

V usage is TRBV2 and J usage is TRBJ2-7; tentative D call: TRBD2 (6 bases). CDR1 is SNHLY and CDR2 is FYNNEI in the germline V gene. Trimming removed 6 bases at V and 4 bases at J, with 16 bases between. The CDR3 is 14 amino acids. The CDR3 bases are TGTGCCAGCAGCGCCCGGGACTTACCATACGAGCAGTACTTC. It yields the protein CASSARDLPYEQYF.

This sequence joins TRBV28 and TRBJ1-1, with TRBD1 matching over 8 bases. In germline, CDR1 is MDHEN, CDR2 SYDVKM. The CDR3 sequence is 13 residues long. J was trimmed by 6 bases and V by 4 bases; bases with no gene match: 4. The CDR3: CASSSGTGSEAFF. As DNA, the CDR3 is TGTGCCAGCAGTTCCGGGACAGGATCTGAAGCTTTCTTT.

CDR3 in DNA: TGTGCCAGCACTTCCAGGGGGCGTTGGGATGGCTACACCTTC. Encoded protein: CASTSRGRWDGYTF. The chain recombines TRBV2 with TRBJ1-2; 8 nucleotides line up with TRBD1. The CDR3 sequence is 14 residues long. Germline CDR1 and CDR2: SNHLY and FYNNEI. V shed 7 bases and J 6 bases; nucleotides not matched to a gene: 10.

This chain uses TRBV10-2 with TRBJ2-2; TRBD1 aligns across 7 bases. Trimming removed 8 bases from V and 6 bases from J; junction bases left unmatched: 12. CDR3 length equals 15 residues. Germline CDR1 reads WSHSY; CDR2 reads SAAADI. CDR3 DNA: TGCGCCAGCGTGAGGAAAGGGGGCGCGGCCGGGGAGCTGTTTTTT. Translating gives CASVRKGGAAGELFF.

The rearrangement joins TRBV5-6 to TRBJ2-2; 8 bases line up with TRBD2. The CDR3 spans 12 residues. The germline V gene has CDR1 SGHDT and CDR2 YYEEEE. The V gene end was trimmed by 3 bases and the J gene end by 8 bases; junction bases not matched to a gene: 0. The CDR3 sequence: CASSSGGGELFF. The CDR3 nucleotides read TGTGCCAGCAGCTCGGGAGGGGGGGAGCTGTTTTTT.